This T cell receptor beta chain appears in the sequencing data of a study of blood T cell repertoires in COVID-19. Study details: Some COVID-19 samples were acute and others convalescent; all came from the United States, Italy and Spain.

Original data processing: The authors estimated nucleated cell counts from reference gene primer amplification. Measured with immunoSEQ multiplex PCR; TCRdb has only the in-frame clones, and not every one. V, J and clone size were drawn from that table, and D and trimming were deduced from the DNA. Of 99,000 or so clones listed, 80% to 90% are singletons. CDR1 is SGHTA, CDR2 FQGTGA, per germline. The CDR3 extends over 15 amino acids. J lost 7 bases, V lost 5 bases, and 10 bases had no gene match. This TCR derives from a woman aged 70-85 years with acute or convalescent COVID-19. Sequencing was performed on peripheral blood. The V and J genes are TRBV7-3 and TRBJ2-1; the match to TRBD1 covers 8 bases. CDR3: CASSGQGILVNEQFF. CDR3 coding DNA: TGTGCCAGCAGCGGACAGGGAATTTTGGTAAATGAGCAGTTCTTC.